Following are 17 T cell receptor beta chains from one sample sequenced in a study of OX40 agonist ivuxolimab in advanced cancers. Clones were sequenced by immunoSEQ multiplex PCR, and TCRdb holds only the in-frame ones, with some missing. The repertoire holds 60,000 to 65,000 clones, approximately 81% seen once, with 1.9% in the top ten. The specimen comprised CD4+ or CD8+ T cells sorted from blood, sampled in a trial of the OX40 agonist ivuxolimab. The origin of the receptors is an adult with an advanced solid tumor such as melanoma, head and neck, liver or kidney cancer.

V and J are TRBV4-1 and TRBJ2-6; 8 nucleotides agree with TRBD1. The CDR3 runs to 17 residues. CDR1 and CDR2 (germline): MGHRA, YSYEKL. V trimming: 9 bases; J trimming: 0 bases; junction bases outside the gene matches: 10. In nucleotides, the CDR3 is TGCGCCAGTGTTGCTGGACAGGGATTCTCTGGGGCCAACGTCCTGACTTTC. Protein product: CASVAGQGFSGANVLTF.

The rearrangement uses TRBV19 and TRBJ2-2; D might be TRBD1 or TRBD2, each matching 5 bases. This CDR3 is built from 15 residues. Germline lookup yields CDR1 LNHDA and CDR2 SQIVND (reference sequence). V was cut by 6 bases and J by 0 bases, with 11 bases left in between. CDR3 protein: CASRPGTANTGELFF. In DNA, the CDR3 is TGTGCCAGTAGACCCGGGACGGCGAACACCGGGGAGCTGTTTTTT.

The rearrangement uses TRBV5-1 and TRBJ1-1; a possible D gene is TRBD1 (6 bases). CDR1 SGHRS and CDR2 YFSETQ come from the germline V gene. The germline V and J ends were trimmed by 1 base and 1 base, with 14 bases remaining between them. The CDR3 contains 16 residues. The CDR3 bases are TGCGCCAGCAGCTTGTCTGCAGGGGACGGGAACACTGAAGCTTTCTTT. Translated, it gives CASSLSAGDGNTEAFF.

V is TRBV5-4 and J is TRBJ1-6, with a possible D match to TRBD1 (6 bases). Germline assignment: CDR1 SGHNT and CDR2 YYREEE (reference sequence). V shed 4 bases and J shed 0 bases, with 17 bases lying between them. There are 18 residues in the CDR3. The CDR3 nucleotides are TGTGCCAGCAGCCCTGGTCGGGGGGGCAGCTCCTATAATTCACCCCTCCACTTT. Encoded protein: CASSPGRGGSSYNSPLHF.

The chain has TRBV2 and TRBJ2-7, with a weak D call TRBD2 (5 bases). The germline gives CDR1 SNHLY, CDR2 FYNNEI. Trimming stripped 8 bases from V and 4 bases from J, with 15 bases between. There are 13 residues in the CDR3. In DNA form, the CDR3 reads TGTGCCAGCGGCCCAGCGGAGACGTACGAGCAGTACTTC. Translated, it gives CASGPAETYEQYF.

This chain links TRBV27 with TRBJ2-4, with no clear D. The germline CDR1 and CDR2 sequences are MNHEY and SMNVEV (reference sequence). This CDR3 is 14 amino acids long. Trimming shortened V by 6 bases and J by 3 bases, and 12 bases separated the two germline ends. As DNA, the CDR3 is TGTGCCAGCAGCCCGATTCCGGTCAAAAACATTCAGTACTTC. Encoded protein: CASSPIPVKNIQYF.

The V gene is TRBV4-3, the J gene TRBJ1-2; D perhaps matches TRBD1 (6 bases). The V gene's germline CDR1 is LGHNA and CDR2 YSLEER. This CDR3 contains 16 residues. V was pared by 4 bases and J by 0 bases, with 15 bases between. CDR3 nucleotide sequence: TGCGCCAGCAGCCCCGGGATCCCAGGGGCTAACTATGGCTACACCTTC. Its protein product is CASSPGIPGANYGYTF.

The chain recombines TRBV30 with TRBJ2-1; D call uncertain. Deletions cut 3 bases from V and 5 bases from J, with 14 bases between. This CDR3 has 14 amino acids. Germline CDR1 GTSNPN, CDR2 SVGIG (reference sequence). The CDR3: CAWRRSRFNNEQFF. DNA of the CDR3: TGTGCCTGGAGGAGGTCCCGATTTAACAATGAGCAGTTCTTC.

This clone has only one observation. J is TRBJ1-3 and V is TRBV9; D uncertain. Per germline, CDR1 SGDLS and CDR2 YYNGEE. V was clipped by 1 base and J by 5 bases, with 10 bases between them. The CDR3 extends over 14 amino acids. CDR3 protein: CASSVSPGRNTIYF. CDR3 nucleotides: TGTGCCAGCAGCGTATCGCCAGGCCGAAACACCATATATTTT.

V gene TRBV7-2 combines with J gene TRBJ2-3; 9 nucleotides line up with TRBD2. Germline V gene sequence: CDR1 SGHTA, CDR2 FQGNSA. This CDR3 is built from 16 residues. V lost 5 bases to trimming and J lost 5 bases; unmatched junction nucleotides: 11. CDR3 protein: CASSRPEIAGVDTQYF. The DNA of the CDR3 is TGTGCCAGCAGCCGGCCAGAGATAGCGGGAGTAGATACGCAGTATTTT.

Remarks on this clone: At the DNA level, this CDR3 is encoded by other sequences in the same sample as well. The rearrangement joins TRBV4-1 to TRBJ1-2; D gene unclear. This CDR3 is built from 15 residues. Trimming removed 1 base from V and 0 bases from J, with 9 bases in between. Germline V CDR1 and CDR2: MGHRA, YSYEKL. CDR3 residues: CASSQVGAANYGYTF. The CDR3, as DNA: TGCGCCAGCAGCCAAGTAGGTGCAGCTAACTATGGCTACACCTTC.

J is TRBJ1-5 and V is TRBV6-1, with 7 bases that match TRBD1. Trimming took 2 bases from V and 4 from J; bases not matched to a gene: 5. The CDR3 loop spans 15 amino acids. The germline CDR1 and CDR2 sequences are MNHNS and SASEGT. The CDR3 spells CASSEWGQPNQPQHF. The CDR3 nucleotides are TGTGCCAGCAGTGAATGGGGACAGCCTAATCAGCCCCAGCATTTT.

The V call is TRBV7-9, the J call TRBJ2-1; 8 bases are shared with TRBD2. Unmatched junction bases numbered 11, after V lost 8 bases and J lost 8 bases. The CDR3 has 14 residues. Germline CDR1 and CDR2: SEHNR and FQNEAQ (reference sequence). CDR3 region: CASLPSGQKDEQFF. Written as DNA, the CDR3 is TGTGCCAGCCTACCTAGCGGGCAGAAGGATGAGCAGTTCTTC.

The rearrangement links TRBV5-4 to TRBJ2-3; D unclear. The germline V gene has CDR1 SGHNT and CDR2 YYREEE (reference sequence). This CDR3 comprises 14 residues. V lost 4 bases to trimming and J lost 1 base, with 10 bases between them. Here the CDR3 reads CASSPGPGTDTQYF. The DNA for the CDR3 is TGTGCCAGCAGCCCCGGACCAGGCACAGATACGCAGTATTTT.

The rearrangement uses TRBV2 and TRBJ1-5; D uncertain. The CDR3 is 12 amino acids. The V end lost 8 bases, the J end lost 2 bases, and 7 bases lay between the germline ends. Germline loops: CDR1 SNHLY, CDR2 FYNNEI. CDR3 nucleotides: TGTGCCAGCGGGGAGGGCAATCAGCCCCAGCATTTT. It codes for CASGEGNQPQHF.

The CDR3 coding sequence is TGTGCCAGTAGTCTTCGGGTAGCGGGAGGGAATGAGCAGTTCTTC. It encodes CASSLRVAGGNEQFF. The chain employs TRBV19 and TRBJ2-1, with 11 bases lining up with TRBD2. Trimming cost V 5 bases and J 7 bases; bases outside gene matches: 7. This CDR3 has 15 residues. Germline lookup yields CDR1 LNHDA and CDR2 SQIVND (reference sequence).

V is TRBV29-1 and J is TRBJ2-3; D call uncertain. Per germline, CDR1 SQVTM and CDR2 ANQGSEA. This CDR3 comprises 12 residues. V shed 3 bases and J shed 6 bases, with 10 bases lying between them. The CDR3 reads CSVEYSSDTQYF. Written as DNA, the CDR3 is TGCAGCGTTGAGTACTCCTCGGATACGCAGTATTTT.